This T cell receptor (beta chain) originates from a study of regulatory T cells in long-lasting Graves disease. At least ten counts were recorded for this clonotype. Its target is unknown. Study-level points and caveats: There was favoring of TRBV28, TRBJ1-2 and TRBJ2-5 in persistent disease.

Time point described: persistent/refractory GD, antithyroid drugs over 5 years with positive TRAb. From RNA extracted from PBMCs, the TCR library was made. Graves' disease diagnosis relied on American Thyroid Association guidelines. An endocrinology department located in Xi'an, China, was where the patients came from. Collection of peripheral blood (around 10 milliliters) was done using EDTA tubes. Trimming took 5 bases from V and 0 from J, leaving 13 bases between them. The CDR3 is made up of 16 amino acids. Sequencing libraries for TCR beta were prepared with iRepertoire HTBI primers and Arm-PCR of CDR3 regions. TCRdb recomputed calls from the multiplex PCR reads with MiXCR, one row per CDR3 protein. The table shows approximately 690,000 distinct CDR3 sequences, with 30% occurring only once.

The J gene is TRBJ1-4, the V gene TRBV12-3 or TRBV12-4, with TRBD1 as a possible D gene (6 bases). This sequence originates from a female donor with Graves disease. The sequences come from peripheral blood mononuclear cells (PBMCs), collected when the disease was refractory, from a patient treated with antithyroid drugs. The chain's CDR3 is CASSNGRGTTNEKLFF. CDR3 sequence (DNA): TGTGCCAGCAGTAATGGAAGGGGGACAACTAATGAAAAACTGTTTTTT.